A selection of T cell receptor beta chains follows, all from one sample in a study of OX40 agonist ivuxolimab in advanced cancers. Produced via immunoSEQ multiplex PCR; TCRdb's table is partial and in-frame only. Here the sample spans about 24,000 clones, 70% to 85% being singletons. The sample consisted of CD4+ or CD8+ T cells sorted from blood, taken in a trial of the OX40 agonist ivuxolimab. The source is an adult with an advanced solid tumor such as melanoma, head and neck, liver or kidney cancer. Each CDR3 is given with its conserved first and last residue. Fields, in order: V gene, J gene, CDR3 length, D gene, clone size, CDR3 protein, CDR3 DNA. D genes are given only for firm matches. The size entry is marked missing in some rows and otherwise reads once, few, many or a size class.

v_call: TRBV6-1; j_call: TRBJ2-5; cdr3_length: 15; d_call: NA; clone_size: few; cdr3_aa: CASSEAPGTQETQYF; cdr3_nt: TGTGCCAGCAGTGAGGCCCCCGGGACACAAGAGACCCAGTACTTC
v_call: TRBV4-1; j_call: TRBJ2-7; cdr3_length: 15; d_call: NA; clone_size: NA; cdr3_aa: CASSQEGVGANEQYF; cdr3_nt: TGCGCCAGCAGCCAAGAAGGAGTGGGAGCAAACGAGCAGTACTTC
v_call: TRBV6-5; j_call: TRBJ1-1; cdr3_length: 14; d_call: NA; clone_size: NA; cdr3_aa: CASHISGLNTEAFF; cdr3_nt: TGTGCCAGTCACATTTCGGGGCTGAACACTGAAGCTTTCTTT
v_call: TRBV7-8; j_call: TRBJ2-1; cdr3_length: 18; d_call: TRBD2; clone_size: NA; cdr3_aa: CASSPFRLAGENGNEQFF; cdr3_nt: TGTGCCAGCAGCCCCTTTAGACTAGCGGGAGAAAACGGCAATGAGCAGTTCTTC
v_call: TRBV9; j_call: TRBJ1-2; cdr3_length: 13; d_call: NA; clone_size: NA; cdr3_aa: CASSLREVYGYTF; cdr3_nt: TGTGCCAGCAGCCTACGGGAGGTCTATGGCTACACCTTC
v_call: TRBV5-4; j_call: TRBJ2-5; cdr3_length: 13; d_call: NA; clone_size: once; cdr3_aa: CASSPRGGETQYF; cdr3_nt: TGTGCCAGCAGCCCCAGGGGTGGAGAGACCCAGTACTTC
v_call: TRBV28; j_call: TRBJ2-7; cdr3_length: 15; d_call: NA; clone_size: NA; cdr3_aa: CASTLGRGVSYEQYF; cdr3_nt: TGTGCCAGCACCCTGGGACGAGGGGTGTCCTACGAGCAGTACTTC
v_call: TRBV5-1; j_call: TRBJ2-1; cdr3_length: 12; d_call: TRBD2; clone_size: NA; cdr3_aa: CASSSTSVEQFF; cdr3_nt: TGCGCCAGCAGCTCAACTAGCGTTGAGCAGTTCTTC
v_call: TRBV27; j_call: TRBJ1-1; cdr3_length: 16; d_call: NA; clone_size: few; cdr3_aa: CASSLAQQFVGTEAFF; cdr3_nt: TGTGCCAGCAGTTTGGCCCAACAATTCGTAGGCACTGAAGCTTTCTTT
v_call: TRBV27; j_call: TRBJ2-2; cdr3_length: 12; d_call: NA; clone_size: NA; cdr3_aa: CASSFPAGELFF; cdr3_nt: TGTGCCAGCAGTTTCCCGGCGGGGGAGCTGTTTTTT
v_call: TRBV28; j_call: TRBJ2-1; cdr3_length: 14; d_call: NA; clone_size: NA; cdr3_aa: CATSGLATYNEQFF; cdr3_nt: TGTGCCACAAGCGGCCTTGCGACCTACAATGAGCAGTTCTTC
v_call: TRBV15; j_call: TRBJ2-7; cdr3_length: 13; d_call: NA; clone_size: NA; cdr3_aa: CATSETRGYEQYF; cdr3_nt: TGTGCCACCAGCGAGACTAGGGGTTATGAGCAGTACTTC
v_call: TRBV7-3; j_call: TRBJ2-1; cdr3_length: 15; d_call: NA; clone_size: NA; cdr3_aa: CASSLFSGGGNEQFF; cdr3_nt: TGTGCCAGCAGCTTGTTTAGCGGCGGTGGGAATGAGCAGTTCTTC
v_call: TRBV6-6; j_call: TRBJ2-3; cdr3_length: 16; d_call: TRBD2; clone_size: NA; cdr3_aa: CASRLLAGGAIDTQYF; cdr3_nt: TGTGCCAGCAGACTACTAGCGGGAGGGGCCATAGATACGCAGTATTTT
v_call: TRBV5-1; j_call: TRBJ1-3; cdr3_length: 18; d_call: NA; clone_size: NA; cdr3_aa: CASSLQSAGVSSGNTIYF; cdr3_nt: TGCGCCAGCAGCTTGCAATCGGCGGGCGTCAGCTCTGGAAACACCATATATTTT
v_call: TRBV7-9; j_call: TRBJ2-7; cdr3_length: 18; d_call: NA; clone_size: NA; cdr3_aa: CASSSRQGEGLAVYEQYF; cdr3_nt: TGTGCCAGCAGCTCCAGACAGGGGGAAGGACTAGCGGTTTACGAGCAGTACTTC
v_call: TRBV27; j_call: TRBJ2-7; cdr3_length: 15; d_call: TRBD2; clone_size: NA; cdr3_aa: CASSFLAGGPHEQYF; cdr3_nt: TGTGCCAGCAGTTTTCTGGCGGGAGGGCCGCACGAGCAGTACTTC
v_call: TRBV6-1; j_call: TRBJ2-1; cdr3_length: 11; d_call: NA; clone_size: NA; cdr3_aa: CASSYGDEQFF; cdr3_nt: TGTGCCAGCAGTTACGGGGATGAGCAGTTCTTC
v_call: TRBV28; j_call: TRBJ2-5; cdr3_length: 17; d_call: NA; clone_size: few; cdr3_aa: CASSGDYRATYQETQYF; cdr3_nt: TGTGCCAGCAGTGGAGACTACAGGGCAACTTACCAAGAGACCCAGTACTTC
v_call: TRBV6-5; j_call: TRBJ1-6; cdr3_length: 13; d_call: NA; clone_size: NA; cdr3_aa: CASYLEGNSPLHF; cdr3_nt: TGTGCCAGCTATTTGGAAGGGAATTCACCCCTCCACTTT
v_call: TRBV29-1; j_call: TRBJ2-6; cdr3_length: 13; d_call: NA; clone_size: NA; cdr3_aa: CSVGGAGANVLTF; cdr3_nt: TGCAGCGTTGGGGGTGCTGGGGCCAACGTCCTGACTTTC
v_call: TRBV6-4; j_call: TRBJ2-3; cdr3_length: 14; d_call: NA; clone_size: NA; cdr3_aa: CASSQGLSTDTQYF; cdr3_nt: TGTGCCAGCAGTCAAGGACTTAGCACAGATACGCAGTATTTT
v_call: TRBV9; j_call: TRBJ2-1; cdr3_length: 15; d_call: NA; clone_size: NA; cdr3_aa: CASSVDGGGGNEQFF; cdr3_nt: TGTGCCAGCAGCGTAGATGGAGGGGGCGGAAATGAGCAGTTCTTC
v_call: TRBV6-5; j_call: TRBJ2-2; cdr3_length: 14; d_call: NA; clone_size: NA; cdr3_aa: CASSLVGGGRELFF; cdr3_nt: TGTGCCAGCAGCTTAGTGGGTGGAGGCCGGGAGCTGTTTTTT
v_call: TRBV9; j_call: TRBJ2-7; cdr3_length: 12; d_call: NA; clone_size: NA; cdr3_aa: CASSVGAGEQYF; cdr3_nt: TGTGCCAGCAGCGTAGGGGCGGGCGAGCAGTACTTC
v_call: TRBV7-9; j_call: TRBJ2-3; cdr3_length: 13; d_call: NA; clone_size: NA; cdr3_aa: CASSRSHADTQYF; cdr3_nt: TGTGCCAGCAGTCGATCCCACGCGGATACGCAGTATTTT
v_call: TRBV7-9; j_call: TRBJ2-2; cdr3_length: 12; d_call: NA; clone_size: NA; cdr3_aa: CASSLMTGELFF; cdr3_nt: TGTGCCAGCAGCTTGATGACCGGGGAGCTGTTTTTT
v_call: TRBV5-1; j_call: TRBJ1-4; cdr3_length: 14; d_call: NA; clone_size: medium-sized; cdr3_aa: CASSLGLGDEKLFF; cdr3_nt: TGCGCCAGCAGCTTAGGGCTTGGGGATGAAAAACTGTTTTTT
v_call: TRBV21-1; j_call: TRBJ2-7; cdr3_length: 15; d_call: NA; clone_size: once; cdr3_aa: CASSPLGEGPSEQYF; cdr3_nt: TGTGCCAGCAGTCCCTTAGGAGAGGGGCCCTCCGAGCAGTACTTC
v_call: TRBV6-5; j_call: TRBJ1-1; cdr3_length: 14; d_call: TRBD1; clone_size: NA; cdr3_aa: CASSYGTGVTEAFF; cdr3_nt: TGTGCCAGCAGTTACGGGACAGGGGTTACTGAAGCTTTCTTT
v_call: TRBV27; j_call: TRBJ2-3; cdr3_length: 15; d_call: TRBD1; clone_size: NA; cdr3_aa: CASSIYRGDTDTQYF; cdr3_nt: TGTGCCAGCAGTATCTACAGGGGGGACACAGATACGCAGTATTTT
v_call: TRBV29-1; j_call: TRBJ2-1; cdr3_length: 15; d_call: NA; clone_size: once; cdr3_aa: CSVDPRGTKKNEQFF; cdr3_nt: TGCAGCGTCGATCCTAGGGGTACGAAGAAGAATGAGCAGTTCTTC
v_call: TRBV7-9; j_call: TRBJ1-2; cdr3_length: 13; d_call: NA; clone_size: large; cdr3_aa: CASSLGAGDGYTF; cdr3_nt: TGTGCCAGCAGCTTAGGGGCAGGGGATGGCTACACCTTC
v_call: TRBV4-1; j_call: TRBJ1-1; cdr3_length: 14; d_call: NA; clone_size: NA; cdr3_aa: CASSQGPGNTEAFF; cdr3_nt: TGCGCCAGCAGCCAAGGCCCAGGGAACACTGAAGCTTTCTTT
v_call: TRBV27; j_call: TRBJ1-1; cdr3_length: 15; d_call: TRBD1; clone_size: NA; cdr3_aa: CASSLSDRGYTEAFF; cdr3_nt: TGTGCCAGCAGTTTATCGGACAGGGGATACACTGAAGCTTTCTTT
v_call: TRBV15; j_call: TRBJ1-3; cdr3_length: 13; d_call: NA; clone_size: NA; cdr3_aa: CATTDPSGNTIYF; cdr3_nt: TGTGCCACTACAGACCCCTCTGGAAACACCATATATTTT